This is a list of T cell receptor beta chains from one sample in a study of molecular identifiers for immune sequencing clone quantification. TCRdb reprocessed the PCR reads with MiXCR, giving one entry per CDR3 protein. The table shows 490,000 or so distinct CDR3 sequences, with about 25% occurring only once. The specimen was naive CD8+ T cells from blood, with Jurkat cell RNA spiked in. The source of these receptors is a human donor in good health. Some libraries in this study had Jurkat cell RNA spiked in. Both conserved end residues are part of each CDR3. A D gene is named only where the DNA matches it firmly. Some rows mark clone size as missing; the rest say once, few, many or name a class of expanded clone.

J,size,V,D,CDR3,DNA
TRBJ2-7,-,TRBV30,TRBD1,CARDLSTGASEQYF,TGTGCCCGAGATCTATCGACAGGGGCTAGCGAGCAGTACTTC
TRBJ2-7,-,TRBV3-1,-,CASSKSDSSYEQYF,TGTGCCAGCAGCAAATCGGACAGCTCCTACGAGCAGTACTTC
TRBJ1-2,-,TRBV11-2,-,CASSLAPEGYGYTF,TGTGCCAGCAGCTTAGCCCCCGAGGGCTATGGCTACACCTTC
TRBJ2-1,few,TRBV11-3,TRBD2,CASSTRLAGEGNEQFF,TGTGCCAGCAGCACCCGACTAGCGGGAGAAGGCAATGAGCAGTTCTTC
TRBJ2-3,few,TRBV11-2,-,CASSLRTVTYTQYF,TGTGCCAGCAGCCTTCGGACAGTAACATATACGCAGTATTTT
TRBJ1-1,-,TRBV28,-,CASSGFRTEALF,TGTGCCAGCTCCGGCTTCAGGACTGAAGCTCTCTTT
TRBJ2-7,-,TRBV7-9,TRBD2,CASSLAEPSGSDEQYF,TGTGCCAGCAGCTTAGCGGAGCCTAGCGGGTCCGACGAGCAGTACTTC
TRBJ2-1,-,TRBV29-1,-,CSVEDGDMKSGEQFF,TGCAGCGTTGAAGACGGGGACATGAAATCGGGTGAGCAGTTCTTC
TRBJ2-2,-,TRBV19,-,CASSVGVNGELFF,TGTGCCAGTAGTGTAGGTGTAAACGGGGAGCTGTTTTTT
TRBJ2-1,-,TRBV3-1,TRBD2,CASSQPGLAYNEQFF,TGTGCCAGCAGCCAACCGGGACTAGCGTACAATGAGCAGTTCTTC
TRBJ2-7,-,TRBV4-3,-,CASSQSGTPYTYEQYF,TGCGCCAGCAGCCAAAGCGGGACACCCTACACCTACGAGCAGTACTTC
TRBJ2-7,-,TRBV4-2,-,CASSQDGQLYEQYF,TGTGCCAGCAGCCAAGATGGGCAGCTCTACGAGCAGTACTTC
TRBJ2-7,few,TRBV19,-,CASSIRTETYEQYF,TGTGCCAGTAGTATAAGGACCGAGACCTACGAGCAGTACTTC
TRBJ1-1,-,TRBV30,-,CAWSVGQQNTEAFF,TGTGCCTGGAGTGTAGGGCAGCAGAACACTGAAGCTTTCTTT
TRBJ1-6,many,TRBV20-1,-,CSARGSSYNSPLHF,TGCAGTGCAAGGGGGAGCTCCTATAATTCACCCCTCCACTTT
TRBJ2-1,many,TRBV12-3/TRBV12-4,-,CASSLGGYNEQFF,TGTGCCAGCAGCTTAGGGGGCTACAATGAGCAGTTCTTC
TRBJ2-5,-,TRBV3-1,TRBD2,CASSHGTTETQYF,TGTGCCAGCAGCCACGGGACTACGGAGACCCAGTACTTC
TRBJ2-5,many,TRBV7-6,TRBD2,CASSLAETSGYQETQYF,TGTGCCAGCAGCTTAGCAGAGACTAGCGGATACCAAGAGACCCAGTACTTC
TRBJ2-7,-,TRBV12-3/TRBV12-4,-,CASSSFRDNEQYF,TGTGCCAGCAGTTCATTCCGGGACAACGAGCAGTACTTC
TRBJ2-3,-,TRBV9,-,CANSGRPGEDALLDTQYF,TGTGCCAACAGCGGAAGACCGGGAGAGGACGCCCTTTTGGATACGCAGTATTTT
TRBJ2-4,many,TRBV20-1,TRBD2,CSAIWPGSGSTKNIQYF,TGCAGTGCTATATGGCCGGGTAGCGGGTCGACCAAAAACATTCAGTACTTC
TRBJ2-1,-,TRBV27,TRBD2,CASKLAGESYNEQFF,TGTGCCAGCAAATTAGCGGGGGAGTCCTACAATGAGCAGTTCTTC
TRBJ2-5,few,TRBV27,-,CASSPLLSAGPEGTQYF,TGTGCCAGCAGTCCACTTCTTTCAGCGGGTCCAGAAGGGACCCAGTACTTC
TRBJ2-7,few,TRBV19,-,CASSISPDFYEQYF,TGTGCCAGTAGTATAAGCCCTGACTTCTACGAGCAGTACTTC
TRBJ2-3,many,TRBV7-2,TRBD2,CASSAPISPTGLAGRADTQYF,TGTGCCAGCAGCGCACCAATTTCCCCCACGGGACTAGCGGGGCGGGCAGATACGCAGTATTTT
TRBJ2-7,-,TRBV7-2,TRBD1,CASSTTGVSSYEQYF,TGTGCCAGCAGCACCACAGGGGTATCCTCCTACGAGCAGTACTTC
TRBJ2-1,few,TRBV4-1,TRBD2,CASSQHPRGEYNEQFF,TGCGCCAGCAGCCAACACCCGCGGGGGGAGTACAATGAGCAGTTCTTC